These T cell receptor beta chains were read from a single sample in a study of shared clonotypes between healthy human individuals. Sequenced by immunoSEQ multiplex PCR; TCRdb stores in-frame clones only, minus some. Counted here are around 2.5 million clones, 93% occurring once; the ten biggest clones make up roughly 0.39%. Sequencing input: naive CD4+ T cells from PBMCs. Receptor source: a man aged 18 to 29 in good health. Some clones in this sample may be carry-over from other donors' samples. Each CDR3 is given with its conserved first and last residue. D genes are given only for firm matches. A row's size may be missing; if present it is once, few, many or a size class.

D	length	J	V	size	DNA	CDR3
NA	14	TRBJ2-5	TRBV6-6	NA	TGTGCCAGCAGTTACCGTCCAAGGAAAGAGACCCAGTACTTC	CASSYRPRKETQYF
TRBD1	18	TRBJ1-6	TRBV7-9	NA	TGTGCCAGCAGACCGAACCCGGGACAGGGAGCCCCTCATTCACCCCTCCACTTT	CASRPNPGQGAPHSPLHF
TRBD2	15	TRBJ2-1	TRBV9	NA	TGTGCCAGCAGTGTTAGCGGGAGCTCCTACAATGAGCAGTTCTTC	CASSVSGSSYNEQFF
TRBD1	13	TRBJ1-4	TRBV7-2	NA	TGTGCCAGCAGCTTAGGGGACAGGGAAAAACTGTTTTTT	CASSLGDREKLFF
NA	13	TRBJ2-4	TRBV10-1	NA	TGCGCCAGCAGTGAGTCAGGGAGAAACATTCAGTACTTC	CASSESGRNIQYF
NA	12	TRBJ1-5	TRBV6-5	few	TGTGCCAGCGGGACGAACGGTGGACCCCAGCATTTT	CASGTNGGPQHF
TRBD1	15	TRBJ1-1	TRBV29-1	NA	TGCAGCGTGGCCGGGACAGGGGCAACGTACACTGAAGCTTTCTTT	CSVAGTGATYTEAFF
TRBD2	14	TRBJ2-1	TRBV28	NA	TGTGCCAGCACTTTAGCGGGAGGGGTGTATGAGCAGTTCTTC	CASTLAGGVYEQFF
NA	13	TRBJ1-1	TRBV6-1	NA	TGTGCCAGCACACGGACAGTCCTCACTGAAGCTTTCTTT	CASTRTVLTEAFF
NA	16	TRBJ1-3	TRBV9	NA	TGTGCCAGCAGCCCTCGTGGGGGGCGATCTGGAAACACCATATATTTT	CASSPRGGRSGNTIYF
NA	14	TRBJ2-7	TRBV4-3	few	TGCGCCAGCAGCCAAGGGAACCGGGTCGACGAGCAGTACTTC	CASSQGNRVDEQYF
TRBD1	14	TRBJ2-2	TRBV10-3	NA	TGTGCCATCAGGGGACAGGTGGAGACCGGGGAGCTGTTTTTT	CAIRGQVETGELFF
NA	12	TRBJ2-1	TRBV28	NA	TGTGCCAGCAGTTTAAGGATAAATGAGCAGTTCTTC	CASSLRINEQFF
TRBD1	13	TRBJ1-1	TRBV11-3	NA	TGTGCCAGCAGCCCGGGACAGGGAAATGAAGCTTTCTTT	CASSPGQGNEAFF